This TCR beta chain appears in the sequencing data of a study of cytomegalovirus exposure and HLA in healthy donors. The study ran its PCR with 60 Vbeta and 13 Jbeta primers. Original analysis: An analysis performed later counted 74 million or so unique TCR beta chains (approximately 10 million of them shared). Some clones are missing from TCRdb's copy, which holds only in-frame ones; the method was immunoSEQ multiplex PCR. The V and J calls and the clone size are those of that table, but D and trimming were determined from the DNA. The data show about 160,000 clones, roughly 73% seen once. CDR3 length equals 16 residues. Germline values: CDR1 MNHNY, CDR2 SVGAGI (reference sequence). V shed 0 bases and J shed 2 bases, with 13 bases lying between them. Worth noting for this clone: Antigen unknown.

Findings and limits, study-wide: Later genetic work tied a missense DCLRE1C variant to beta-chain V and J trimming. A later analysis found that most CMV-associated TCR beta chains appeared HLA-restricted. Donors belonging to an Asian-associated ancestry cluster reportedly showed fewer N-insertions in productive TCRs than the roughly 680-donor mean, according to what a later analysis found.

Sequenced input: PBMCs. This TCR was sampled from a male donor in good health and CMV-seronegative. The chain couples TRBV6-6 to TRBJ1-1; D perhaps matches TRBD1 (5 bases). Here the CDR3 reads CASSYSGRGINTEAFF. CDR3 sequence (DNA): TGTGCCAGCAGTTACTCTGGTCGGGGGATAAACACTGAAGCTTTCTTT.